This paragraph covers one T cell receptor (beta chain) sequence. Produced via immunoSEQ multiplex PCR; TCRdb's table is partial and in-frame only. The sample shows about 660,000 clones, about 90% of them seen only once. The sample belongs to a study of shared T cell receptors in the human thymus. A further study also used this sample, focusing on human thymus T cells. That report notes: Corrective surgery for congenital heart defects was being performed on the healthy Finnish infants who were the donors. It was from resections taken during corrective heart surgery that the thymus tissue came. Blood and thymic repertoires both appeared biased in V and J gene usage. Thymic TCR repertoires of unrelated people reportedly overlapped highly.

The source of this sequence is a boy under two years old with a congenital heart defect. Sequencing input: thymocytes.

This CDR3 is CASSAGQPKGGAKNIQYF. Here the CDR3 DNA reads TGTGCCAGCAGCGCGGGACAGCCAAAAGGGGGGGCCAAAAACATTCAGTACTTC. J is TRBJ2-4 and V is TRBV5-6; TRBD1 might be the D (7 bases). Per germline, CDR1 SGHDT and CDR2 YYEEEE. The CDR3 loop spans 18 amino acids. Trimming left V 4 bases short and J 1 base short, with 21 bases between.